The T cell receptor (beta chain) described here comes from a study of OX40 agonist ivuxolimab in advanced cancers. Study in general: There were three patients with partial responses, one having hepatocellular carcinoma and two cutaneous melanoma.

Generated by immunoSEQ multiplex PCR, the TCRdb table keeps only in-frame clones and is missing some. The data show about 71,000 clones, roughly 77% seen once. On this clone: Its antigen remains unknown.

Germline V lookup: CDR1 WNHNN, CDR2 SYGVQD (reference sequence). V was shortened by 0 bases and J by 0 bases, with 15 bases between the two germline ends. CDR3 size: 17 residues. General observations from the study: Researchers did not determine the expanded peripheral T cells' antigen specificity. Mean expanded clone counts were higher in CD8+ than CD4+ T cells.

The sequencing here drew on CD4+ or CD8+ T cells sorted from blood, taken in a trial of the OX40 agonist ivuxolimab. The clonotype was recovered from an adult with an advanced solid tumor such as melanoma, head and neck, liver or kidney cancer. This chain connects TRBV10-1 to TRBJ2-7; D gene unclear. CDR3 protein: CASSESYSHSLSYEQYF. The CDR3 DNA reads TGCGCCAGCAGTGAGTCGTATAGCCACTCCCTCTCCTACGAGCAGTACTTC.